This T cell receptor beta chain was captured by sequencing in a study of T cell responses to AZD1222 COVID-19 vaccine (dated by TCRdb to about 2021). Turning to the overall study: A total of approximately 230 trial participants underwent TCR sequencing, of whom about 200 received two doses of AZD1222 and about 25 received two doses of the MenACWY control vaccine. Trial participants were enrolled by age into subgroups of 18-55, 56-69 and 70-plus years, and about 150, 27 and 61 TCR-sequenced participants, respectively, were included in these subgroups.

V drops 0 bases and J drops 8 bases, leaving 10 bases in between. Including the terminal cysteine and phenylalanine, the CDR3 comprises 13 residues. Solely the CDR3 DNA is kept, with 39 bases framed from the first base. Points the paper makes about the study in general: Conclusions about previously exposed vaccinees are limited, since just five to seven AZD1222 recipients were seropositive for SARS-CoV-2 at baseline. No day 14 peak-response samples were available, so repertoires were characterized only after the peak T cell response. After two AZD1222 doses, both the breadth and the depth of spike-specific TCRs were significantly higher than at day 0 and than in MenACWY recipients. Epitopes outside the regions mutated in the B.1.351 and B.1.1.7 variants were reportedly recognized by nearly half of the unique spike-specific TCRs. In the small 56-69-year group, the increase in depth fell short of significance, most likely because of low power. Most participants were white British and females outnumbered males, and the authors suggested that clonal diversity may have been underestimated. The vaccine-associated CD4 TCRs covered the entire spike protein, and the dominant responses fell in regions 160-218 and 743-854.

Notes on this clone: Its antigen remains unidentified. Base quality data are lacking; no much larger clone is found one base away.

The time point label, as the study defines it: about 28 days (+/-7) after the second vaccine dose. AZD1222 recipients given second doses at about 4 weeks or at about 12 weeks were pooled, since spike-specific TCR depth and breadth were not found to differ between the two schedules. Vaccinee samples were obtained from the UK trials COV001 and COV002, which included a single-blind randomized controlled phase 2/3 trial of AZD1222 (ChAdOx1 nCoV-19) in healthy adults. For TCRbeta chain sequencing, PBMC samples from trial participants were taken at day 0 and at day 28 after the second dose. The CDR3 regions of human TCRbeta chains were analyzed by immunosequencing. In the source study's methods: Repertoire TCRs were checked for matches against a reference library of SARS-CoV-2-specific TCRs that had been generated using the MIRA antigen-specificity platform. Breadth was defined as the fraction of unique TCRs that were SARS-CoV-2-associated, and depth was defined as the fraction of total T cells that were SARS-CoV-2-associated. Using the MIRA data, every spike-specific TCR was mapped to the spike region that the TCR reacted to and assigned to either a CD4 or a CD8 class. Log10-transformed breadth and depth values were compared by one-way ANOVA with Sidak's multiple comparisons tests. TCRdb's version of the immuneACCESS table is confined to in-frame rearrangements and falls short of the full clone set. An unresolved V gene accounts for under half of the shortfall where checked; the remainder is of unknown origin. The V and J calls and clone size were taken over from that table, and D and trimming were inferred from the DNA. The table for this sample lists about 140,000 clones; approximately 90% of them were counted only once. About 4% of the sample lies in the top ten.

This receptor chain uses TRBV12-3 or TRBV12-4 and TRBJ1-2; a tentative D call is TRBD1 (6 bases match). This receptor was taken from an adult who received the AZD1222 COVID-19 vaccine. The material sequenced was peripheral blood, taken 28 days after the second AZD1222 dose. The encoded CDR3 is CASSLAPGAGYTF. The DNA reads as follows: TGTGCCAGCAGTTTAGCGCCAGGGGCCGGCTACACCTTC.